This TCR beta chain was observed in a study of Ad26.COV2.S vaccination and SARS-CoV-2 variants. Across the whole study: The study gave Ad26.COV2.S intramuscularly, once or twice 56 days apart. Study-wide points: Vaccine recipients had higher spike-specific TCR breadth than placebo recipients. Whether participants received vaccine or placebo, their non-spike TCR breadth was similar. Measurements of TCR breadth and depth may have given underestimates of the total T cell responses.

Germline V gives CDR1 SGHTA, CDR2 FQGNSA. The CDR3 is made up of 17 amino acids. V shed 3 bases and J 0 bases; nucleotides not matched to a gene: 8. Treatment reported: some 19 received Ad26.COV2.S at low or high dose, single or two shots; about 5 received placebo; per-sample allocation not given. It was on day 63 after the first vaccine or placebo injection that samples were taken. Produced via immunoSEQ multiplex PCR; TCRdb's table is partial and in-frame only. The profile covers more than 300,000 clones, with about 87% appearing a single time and about 6.4% taken by the ten largest. Regarding this clone: Its antigen remains unknown.

The source was peripheral blood, collected in a trial of Ad26.COV2.S vaccine versus placebo. The clonotype originates from a person aged 18-60 years who received the Ad26.COV2.S COVID-19 vaccine or a placebo. V usage is TRBV7-2 and J usage is TRBJ2-5; the match to TRBD2 covers 9 bases. CDR3 residues: CASSFGRTSAYQETQYF. CDR3 coding DNA: TGTGCCAGCAGCTTTGGAAGGACTAGCGCGTACCAAGAGACCCAGTACTTC. The complete variable domain, with remaining parts taken from reference TRBV7-2 and TRBJ2-5, reads GAGVSQSPSNKVTEKGKDVELRCDPISGHTALYWYRQSLGQGLEFLIYFQGNSAPDKSGLPSDRFSAERTGGSVSTLTIQRTQQEDSAVYLCASSFGRTSAYQETQYFGPGTRLLVL.